The 10 T cell receptor beta chains given below trace back to one sample, sequenced in a study of Tregs in tolerant kidney transplant recipients. Libraries were prepared by immunoSEQ multiplex PCR; TCRdb keeps only in-frame clonotypes and omits some of them. This sample's table has about 48,000 clones. The sample in question was CD4+ T cells from blood, obtained before the transplant. The origin of the receptors is a human donor who received a combined kidney and bone marrow transplant.

As for this clone: The missing CDR3 end, 3 residues past where the read stops, is filled in from the germline J gene. V is TRBV19 and J is TRBJ2-3, with TRBD2 identical over 8 bases. The germline CDR1 and CDR2 sequences are LNHDA and SQIVND (reference sequence). The CDR3 totals 13 residues. Losses at the gene ends were 6 bases for V and 6 bases for J; bases not matched to a gene: 5. Here the CDR3 reads CASRPREGDTQYF. The covered CDR3 bases are TGTGCCAGTAGGCCCCGGGAGGGGGATACG.

Comment on this clone: The read gets to within 3 residues of the CDR3 end, and the germline J gene fills in the rest. This chain joins TRBV20-1 and TRBJ2-2; 7 positions agree with TRBD1. Per germline, CDR1 DFQATT and CDR2 SNEGSKA (reference sequence). After removal of 0 bases from V and 5 bases from J, the junction contained 6 bases not matched to a gene. CDR3 size: 15 residues. CDR3 DNA, as far as it was read: TGCAGTGCTAGAGATCCGCAGGGGGAGACCGGGGAG. It yields the protein CSARDPQGETGE. The complete CDR3 protein is CSARDPQGETGELFF.

To note about this clone: The read falls 3 residues short of the CDR3 end, and the missing part is taken from the germline J gene. The chain links TRBV7-9 to TRBJ1-6, with D unresolved. This CDR3 is 13 amino acids long. The germline CDR1 and CDR2 sequences are SEHNR and FQNEAQ (reference sequence). V was pared by 1 base and J by 9 bases, with 7 bases between. CDR3 protein: CASSLDERSPLHF. The CDR3 DNA, read in part, is TGTGCCAGCAGCTTAGACGAGCGTTCACCC.

The part of the CDR3 DNA that was read is TGCAGTGCTACCGGACTAGCGGGGGCTCAGAACACCGGGGAG. Its translation is CSATGLAGAQNTGE. The full CDR3 protein is CSATGLAGAQNTGELFF. The chain employs TRBV20-1 and TRBJ2-2; TRBD2 agrees at 13 bases. The CDR3 end is not reached by the read, which stops 3 residues before it; the germline J gene fills it in. This CDR3 is 17 amino acids long. CDR1 and CDR2 (germline): DFQATT, SNEGSKA (reference sequence). V dropped 4 bases and J dropped 1; count of bases not matched to a gene: 6.

As to this clone: The CDR3 is cut off 3 residues early in the read; its end comes from the germline J gene. The chain combines TRBV19 with TRBJ2-2, with TRBD1 matching 8 bases. Looked up from germline, CDR1 is LNHDA and CDR2 is SQIVND (reference sequence). The CDR3 has 13 residues. V was clipped by 9 bases and J by 7 bases; unmatched bases: 7. The CDR3 sequence: CARGAGGRGELFF. CDR3 DNA, as far as it was read: TGTGCCAGGGGGGCAGGGGGCCGCGGGGAG.

In the case of this clone: The CDR3 goes on 3 residues after the read ends, and that part is filled in from the germline J gene. The chain uses TRBV7-9 and TRBJ1-2; TRBD1 aligns across 8 bases. Germline CDR1 and CDR2: SEHNR and FQNEAQ (reference sequence). The CDR3 is 13 residues long. This chain's CDR3 is CASSLRTGIGYTF. The part of the CDR3 DNA that was read is TGTGCCAGCAGCTTAAGGACAGGGATCGGC.

As concerns this clone: The CDR3 end is not reached by the read, which stops 3 residues before it; the germline J gene fills it in. V is TRBV11-3 and J is TRBJ2-3, with D perhaps TRBD1 (6 bases). CDR3 length equals 15 residues. V shed 5 bases and J shed 5 bases, with 17 bases lying between them. Germline V lookup: CDR1 SGHNT, CDR2 YENEEA. The CDR3 is CASSPNSRGLDTQYF. CDR3 bases read: TGTGCCAGCAGCCCAAACAGCAGGGGCCTAGATACG.

Notes on this clone: The read stops 3 residues short of the end of the CDR3; the missing end is completed from the germline J gene. The chain links TRBV19 to TRBJ2-1; the match to TRBD2 covers 12 bases. From germline, CDR1 is LNHDA and CDR2 SQIVND (reference sequence). Trimming at V came to 2 bases and at J to 7 bases, leaving 6 bases not matched to a gene. The CDR3 loop spans 16 amino acids. This CDR3 is CASSIQGLAGGNEQFF. CDR3 DNA, as far as it was read: TGTGCCAGTAGTATACAGGGACTAGCGGGTGGTAATGAG.

Remarks on this clone: The read terminates 3 residues before the CDR3 end, so the remaining end is supplied by the germline J gene. The J gene is TRBJ2-2, the V gene TRBV19; 11 bases agree with TRBD2. CDR1 LNHDA and CDR2 SQIVND come from the germline V gene (reference sequence). The CDR3 spans 18 residues. V shed 5 bases and J 1 base; nucleotides not matched to a gene: 9. The sequenced CDR3 bases are TGTGCCAGTAGTTTTCCGGGACTAGCGGTACTGAACACCGGGGAG. It yields the protein CASSFPGLAVLNTGE. The whole CDR3 protein reads CASSFPGLAVLNTGELFF.

In the case of this clone: The read terminates 3 residues before the CDR3 end, so the remaining end is supplied by the germline J gene. This chain uses TRBV6-2 or TRBV6-3 with TRBJ1-6; a weak D match, TRBD1 (6 bases). The CDR3 runs 14 residues. V lost 7 bases to trimming and J lost 7 bases, with 14 bases between them. CDR1 MNHEY and CDR2 SVGEGT come from the germline V gene. The CDR3 region is CASTRGGGNSPLHF. The CDR3 DNA, read in part, is TGTGCCAGCACGCGTGGGGGCGGGAATTCACCC.